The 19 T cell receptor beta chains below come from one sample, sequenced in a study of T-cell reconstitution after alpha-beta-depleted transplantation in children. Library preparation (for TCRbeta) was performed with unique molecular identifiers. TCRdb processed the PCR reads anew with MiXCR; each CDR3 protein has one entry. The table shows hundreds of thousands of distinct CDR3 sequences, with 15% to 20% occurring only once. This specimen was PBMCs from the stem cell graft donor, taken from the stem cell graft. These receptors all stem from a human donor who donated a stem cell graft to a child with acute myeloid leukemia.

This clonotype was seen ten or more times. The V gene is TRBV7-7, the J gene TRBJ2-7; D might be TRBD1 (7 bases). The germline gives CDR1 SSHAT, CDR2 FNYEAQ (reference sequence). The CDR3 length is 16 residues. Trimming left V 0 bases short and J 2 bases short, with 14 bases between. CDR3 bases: TGTGCCAGCAGCTTAGCGCGGGACAGAGCGACCTACGAGCAGTACGTC. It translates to CASSLARDRATYEQYV.

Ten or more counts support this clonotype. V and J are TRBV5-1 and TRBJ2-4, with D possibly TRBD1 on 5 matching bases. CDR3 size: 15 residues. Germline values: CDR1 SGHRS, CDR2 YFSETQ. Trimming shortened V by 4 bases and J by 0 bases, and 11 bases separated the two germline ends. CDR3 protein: CASSLDRLAKNIQYF. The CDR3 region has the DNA TGCGCCAGCAGCCTTGACAGACTAGCCAAAAACATTCAGTACTTC.

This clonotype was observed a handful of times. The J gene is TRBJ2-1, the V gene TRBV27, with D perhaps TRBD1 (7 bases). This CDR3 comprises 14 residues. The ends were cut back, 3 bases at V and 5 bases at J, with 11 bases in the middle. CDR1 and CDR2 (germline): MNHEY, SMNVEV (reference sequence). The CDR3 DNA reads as TGTGCCAGCAGTTTCGGGGGACAGAACAATGAGCAGTTCTTC. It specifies CASSFGGQNNEQFF.

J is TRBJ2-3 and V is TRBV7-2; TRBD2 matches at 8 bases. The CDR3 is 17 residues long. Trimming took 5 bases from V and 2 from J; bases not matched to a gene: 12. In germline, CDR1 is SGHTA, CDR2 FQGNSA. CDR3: CASSGVLGGGLTDTQYF. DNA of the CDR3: TGTGCCAGCAGCGGCGTGTTAGGCGGGGGGCTCACAGATACGCAGTATTTT.

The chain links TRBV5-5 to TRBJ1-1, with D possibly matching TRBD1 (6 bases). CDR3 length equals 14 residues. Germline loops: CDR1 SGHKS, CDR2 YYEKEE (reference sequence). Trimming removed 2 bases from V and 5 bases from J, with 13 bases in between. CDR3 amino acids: CASSFSDRRTEAFF. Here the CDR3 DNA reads TGTGCCAGCAGCTTCAGTGACAGGCGGACTGAAGCTTTCTTT.

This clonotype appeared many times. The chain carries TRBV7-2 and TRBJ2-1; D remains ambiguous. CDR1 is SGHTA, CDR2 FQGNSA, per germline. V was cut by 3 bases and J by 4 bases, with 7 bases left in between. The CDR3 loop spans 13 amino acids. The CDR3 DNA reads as TGTGCCAGCAGCTTGCCACCATACAATGAGCAGTTCTTC. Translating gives CASSLPPYNEQFF. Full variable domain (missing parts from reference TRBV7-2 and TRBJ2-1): GAGVSQSPSNKVTEKGKDVELRCDPISGHTALYWYRQSLGQGLEFLIYFQGNSAPDKSGLPSDRFSAERTGGSVSTLTIQRTQQEDSAVYLCASSLPPYNEQFFGPGTRLTVL.

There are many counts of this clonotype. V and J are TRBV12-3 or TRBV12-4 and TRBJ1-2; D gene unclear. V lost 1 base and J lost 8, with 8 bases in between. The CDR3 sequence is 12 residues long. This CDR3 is CASSLGDGGYTF. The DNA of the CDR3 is TGTGCCAGCAGTTTAGGAGATGGAGGCTACACCTTC.

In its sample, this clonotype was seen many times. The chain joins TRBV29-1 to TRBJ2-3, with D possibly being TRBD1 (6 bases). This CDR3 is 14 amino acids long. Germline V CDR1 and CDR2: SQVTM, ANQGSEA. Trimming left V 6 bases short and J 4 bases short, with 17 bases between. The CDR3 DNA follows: TGCAGCGTGGCCGGGACACCCTCCCCAGATACGCAGTATTTT. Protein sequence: CSVAGTPSPDTQYF.

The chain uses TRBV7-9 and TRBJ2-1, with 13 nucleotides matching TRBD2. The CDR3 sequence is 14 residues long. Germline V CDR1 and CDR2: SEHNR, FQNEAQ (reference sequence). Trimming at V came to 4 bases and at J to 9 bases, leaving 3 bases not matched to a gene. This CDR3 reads CASSYWTSGSEQFF. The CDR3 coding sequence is TGTGCCAGCAGCTACTGGACTAGCGGGAGTGAGCAGTTCTTC. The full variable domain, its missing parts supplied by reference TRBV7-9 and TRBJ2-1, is DTGVSQNPRHKITKRGQNVTFRCDPISEHNRLYWYRQTLGQGPEFLTYFQNEAQLEKSRLLSDRFSAERPKGSFSTLEIQRTEQGDSAMYLCASSYWTSGSEQFFGPGTRLTVL.

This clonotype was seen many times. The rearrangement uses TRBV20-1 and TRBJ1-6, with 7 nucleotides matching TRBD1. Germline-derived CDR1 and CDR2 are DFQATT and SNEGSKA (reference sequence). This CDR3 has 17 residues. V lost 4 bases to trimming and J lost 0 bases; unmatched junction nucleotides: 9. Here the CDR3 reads CSAKRDSESSYNSPLHF. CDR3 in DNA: TGCAGTGCTAAAAGGGACAGCGAGAGCTCCTATAATTCACCCCTCCACTTT.

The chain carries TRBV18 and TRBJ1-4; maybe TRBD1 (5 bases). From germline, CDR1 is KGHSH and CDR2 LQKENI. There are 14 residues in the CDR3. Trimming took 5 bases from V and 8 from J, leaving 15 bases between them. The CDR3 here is CASSAASEGEKLFF. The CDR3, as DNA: TGTGCCAGCTCAGCGGCCAGCGAGGGGGAAAAACTGTTTTTT.

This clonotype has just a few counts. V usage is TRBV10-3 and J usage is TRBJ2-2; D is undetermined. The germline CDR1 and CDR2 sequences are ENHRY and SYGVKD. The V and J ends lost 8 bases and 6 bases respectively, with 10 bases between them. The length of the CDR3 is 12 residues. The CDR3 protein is CAISRGPGELFF. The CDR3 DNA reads TGTGCCATCTCCCGCGGACCCGGGGAGCTGTTTTTT.

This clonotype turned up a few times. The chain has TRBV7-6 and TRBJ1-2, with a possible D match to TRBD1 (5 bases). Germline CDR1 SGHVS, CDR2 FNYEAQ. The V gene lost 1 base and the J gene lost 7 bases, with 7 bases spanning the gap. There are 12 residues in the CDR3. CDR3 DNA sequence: TGTGCCAGCAGCTTAGATGGGGCTGGCTACACCTTC. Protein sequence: CASSLDGAGYTF.

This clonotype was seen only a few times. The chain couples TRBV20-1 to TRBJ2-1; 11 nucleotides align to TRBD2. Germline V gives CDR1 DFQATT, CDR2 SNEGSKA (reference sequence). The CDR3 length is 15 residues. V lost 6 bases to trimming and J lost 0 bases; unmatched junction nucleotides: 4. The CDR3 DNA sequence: TGCAGTGCGAGCCTAGCGGGGGGCTCCTACAATGAGCAGTTCTTC. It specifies CSASLAGGSYNEQFF.

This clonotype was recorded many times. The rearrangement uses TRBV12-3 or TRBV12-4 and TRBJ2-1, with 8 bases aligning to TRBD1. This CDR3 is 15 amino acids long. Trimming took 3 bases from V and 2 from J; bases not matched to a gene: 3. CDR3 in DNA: TGTGCCAGCAGTTTGGGCAGGGGGCCCTACAATGAGCAGTTCTTC. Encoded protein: CASSLGRGPYNEQFF.

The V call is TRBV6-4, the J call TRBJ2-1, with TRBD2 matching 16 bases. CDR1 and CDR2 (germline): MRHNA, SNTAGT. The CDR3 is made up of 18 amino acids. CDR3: CTISQGLAGGLSYNEQFF. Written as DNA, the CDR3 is TGTACCATCAGCCAGGGACTAGCGGGGGGGCTTTCCTACAATGAGCAGTTCTTC.

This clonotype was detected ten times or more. The CDR3 DNA reads as TGTGCCAGCAGTTTTGGGCCCTCCTACGAGCAGTACTTC. It encodes CASSFGPSYEQYF. The chain joins TRBV12-3 or TRBV12-4 to TRBJ2-7; D is unresolved. The CDR3 is made up of 13 amino acids. Deletions cut 3 bases from V and 0 bases from J, with 6 bases between.

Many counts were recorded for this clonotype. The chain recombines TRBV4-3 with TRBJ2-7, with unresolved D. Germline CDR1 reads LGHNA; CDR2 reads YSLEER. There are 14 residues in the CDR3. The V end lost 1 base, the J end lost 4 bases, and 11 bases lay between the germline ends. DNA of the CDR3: TGCGCCAGCAGCCAAGCTCAGCACGGATACGAGCAGTACTTC. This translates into CASSQAQHGYEQYF.

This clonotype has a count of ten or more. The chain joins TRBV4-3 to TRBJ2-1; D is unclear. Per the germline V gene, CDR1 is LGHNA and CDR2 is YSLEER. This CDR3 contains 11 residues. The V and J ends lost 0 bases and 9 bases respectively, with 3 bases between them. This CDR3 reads CASSQESEQFF. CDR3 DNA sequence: TGCGCCAGCAGCCAAGAGAGTGAGCAGTTCTTC.